Below, one T cell receptor beta chain is given with its context. This entry comes from a study of T cells expressing NK-cell markers. One entry per CDR3 protein, without DNA, is what TCRdb gives after re-calling the 5' RACE reads. This sample's clone table lists 350,000 to 500,000 distinct CDR3 sequences. This CDR3 is built from 14 residues. Germline loops: CDR1 LNHNV, CDR2 YYDKDF (reference sequence). The sequence came from a woman aged 18-69 years in good health. The sample consisted of blood T cells: a sorted CD56 or NKG2C T cell subset, CD4+ or CD8+ T cells, or bulk PBMC T cells (not recorded which). The chain links TRBV15 to TRBJ2-4. CDR3 sequence reads: CATSREGWENIQYF.